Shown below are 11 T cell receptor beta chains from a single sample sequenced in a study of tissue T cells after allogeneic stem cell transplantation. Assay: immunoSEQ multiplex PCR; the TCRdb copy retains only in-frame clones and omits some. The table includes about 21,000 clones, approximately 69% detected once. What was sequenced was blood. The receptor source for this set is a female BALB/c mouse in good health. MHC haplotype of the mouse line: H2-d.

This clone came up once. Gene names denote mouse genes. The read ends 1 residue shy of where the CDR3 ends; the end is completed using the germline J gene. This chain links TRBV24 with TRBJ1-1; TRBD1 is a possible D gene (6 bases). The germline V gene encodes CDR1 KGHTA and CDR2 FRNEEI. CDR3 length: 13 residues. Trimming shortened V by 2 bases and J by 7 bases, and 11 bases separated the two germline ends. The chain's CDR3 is CASSLDGGQEVFF. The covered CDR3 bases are TGTGCCAGCAGTCTGGACGGGGGGCAAGAAGTCTTC.

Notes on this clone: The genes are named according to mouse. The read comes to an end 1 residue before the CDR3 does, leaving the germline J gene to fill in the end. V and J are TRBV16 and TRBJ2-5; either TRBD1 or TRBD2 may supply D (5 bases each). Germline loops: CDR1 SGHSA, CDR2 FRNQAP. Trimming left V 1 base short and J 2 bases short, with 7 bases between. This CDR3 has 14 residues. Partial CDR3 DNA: TGTGCAAGCAGCTTAGGTGGGACCCAAGACACCCAGTAC. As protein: CASSLGGTQDTQY. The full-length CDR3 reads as CASSLGGTQDTQYF.

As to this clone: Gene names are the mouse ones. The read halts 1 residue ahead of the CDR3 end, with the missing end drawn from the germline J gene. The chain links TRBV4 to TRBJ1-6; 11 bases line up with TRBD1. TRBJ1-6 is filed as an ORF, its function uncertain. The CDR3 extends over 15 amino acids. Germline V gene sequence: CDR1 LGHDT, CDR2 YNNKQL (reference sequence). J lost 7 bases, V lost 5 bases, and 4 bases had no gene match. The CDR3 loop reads CASSPRDRGNSPLYF. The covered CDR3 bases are TGTGCCAGCAGCCCCCGGGACAGGGGGAATTCGCCCCTCTAC.

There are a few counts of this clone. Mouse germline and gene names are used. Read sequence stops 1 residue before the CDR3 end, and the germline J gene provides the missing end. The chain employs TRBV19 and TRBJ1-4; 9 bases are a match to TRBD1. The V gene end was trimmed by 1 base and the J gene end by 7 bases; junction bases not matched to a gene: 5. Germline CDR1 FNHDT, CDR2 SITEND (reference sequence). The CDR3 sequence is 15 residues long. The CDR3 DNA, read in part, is TGTGCCAGCAGTATAACAGGGGGCGCGGGCGAAAGATTATTT. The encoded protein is CASSITGGAGERLF. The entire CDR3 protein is CASSITGGAGERLFF.

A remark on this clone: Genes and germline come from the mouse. The DNA read from the CDR3 is TGCACCTGCAGTGGCCGGGACTGGGGGCAAGACACCCAGTAC. It translates to CTCSGRDWGQDTQY. The complete CDR3 sequence is CTCSGRDWGQDTQYF. The genes are TRBV1 and TRBJ2-5; TRBD2 aligns across 11 bases. The missing CDR3 end, 1 residue past where the read stops, is filled in from the germline J gene. The CDR3 has 15 amino acids. V shed 4 bases and J 3 bases; nucleotides not matched to a gene: 3. Germline CDR1 reads NSQYPW; CDR2 reads LRSPGD (reference sequence).

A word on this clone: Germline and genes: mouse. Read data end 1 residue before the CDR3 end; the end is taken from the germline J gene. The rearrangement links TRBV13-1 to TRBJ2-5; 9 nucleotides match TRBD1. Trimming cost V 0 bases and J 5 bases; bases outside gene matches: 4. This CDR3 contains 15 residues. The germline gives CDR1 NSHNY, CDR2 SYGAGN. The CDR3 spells CASSDGDRARDTQYF. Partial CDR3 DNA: TGTGCCAGCAGTGATGGGGACAGGGCTCGAGACACCCAGTAC.

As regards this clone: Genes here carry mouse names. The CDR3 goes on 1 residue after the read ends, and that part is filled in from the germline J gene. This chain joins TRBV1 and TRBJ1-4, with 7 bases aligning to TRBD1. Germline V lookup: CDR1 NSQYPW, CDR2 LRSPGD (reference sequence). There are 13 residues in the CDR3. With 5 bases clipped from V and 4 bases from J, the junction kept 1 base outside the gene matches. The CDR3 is CTCSRTGNERLFF. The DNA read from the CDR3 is TGCACCTGCAGTCGGACAGGCAACGAAAGATTATTT.

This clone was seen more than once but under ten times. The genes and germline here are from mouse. Incomplete CDR3 DNA: TGTGCCAGCAGTGGTAGGGATGGAAATACGCTCTAT. Its protein product is CASSGRDGNTLY. The whole CDR3 reads CASSGRDGNTLYF. The V and J genes are TRBV13-1 and TRBJ1-3, with D hard to call. Read sequence stops 1 residue before the CDR3 end, and the germline J gene provides the missing end. The germline V and J ends were trimmed by 3 bases and 3 bases, with 7 bases remaining between them. The CDR3 is 13 residues long. The germline V gene encodes CDR1 NSHNY and CDR2 SYGAGN.

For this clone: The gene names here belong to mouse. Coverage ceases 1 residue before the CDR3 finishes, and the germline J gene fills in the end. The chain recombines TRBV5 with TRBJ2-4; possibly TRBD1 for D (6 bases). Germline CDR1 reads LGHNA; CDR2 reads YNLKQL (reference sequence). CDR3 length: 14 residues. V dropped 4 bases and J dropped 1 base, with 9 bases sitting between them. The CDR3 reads CASSPRQGQNTLYF. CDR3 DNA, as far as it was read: TGTGCCAGCAGCCCCCGACAGGGTCAAAACACCTTGTAC.

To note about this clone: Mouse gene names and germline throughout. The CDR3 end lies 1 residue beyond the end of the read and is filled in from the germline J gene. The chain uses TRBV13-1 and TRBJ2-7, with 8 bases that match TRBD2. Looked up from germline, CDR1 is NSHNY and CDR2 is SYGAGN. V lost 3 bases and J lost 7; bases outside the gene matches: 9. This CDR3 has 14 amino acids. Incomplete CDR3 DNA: TGTGCCAGCAGTGCCCCGGGGGGGGCGCGAGAACAGTAC. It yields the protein CASSAPGGAREQY. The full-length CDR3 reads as CASSAPGGAREQYF.

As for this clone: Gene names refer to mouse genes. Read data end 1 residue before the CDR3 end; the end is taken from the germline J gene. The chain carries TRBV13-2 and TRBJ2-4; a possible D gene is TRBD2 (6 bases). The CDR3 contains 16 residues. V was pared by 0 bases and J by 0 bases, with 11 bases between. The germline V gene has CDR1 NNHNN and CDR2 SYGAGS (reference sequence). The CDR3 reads CASGDGTGNSQNTLYF. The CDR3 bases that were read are TGTGCCAGCGGTGATGGTACTGGGAATAGTCAAAACACCTTGTAC.